One and the same sample provided the 32 T cell receptor beta chains below, sequenced in a study of breast tumors, draining lymph nodes, adjacent tissues. TCRdb re-analysed the multiplex PCR reads in MiXCR, keeping a single row per CDR3 protein. The sample has roughly 15,000 distinct CDR3 sequences, roughly 50% seen once. Sample: tumor-adjacent breast tissue. Receptor source: a female donor with breast cancer. Some clones in this sample may be carry-over from other donors' samples.

This clonotype appeared many times. Being one base from a much bigger clone, this may be a read error. The chain links TRBV6-6 to TRBJ2-3; D not resolved. The CDR3 is made up of 11 amino acids. The germline V and J ends were trimmed by 5 bases and 2 bases, with 2 bases remaining between them. Germline loops: CDR1 MNHNY, CDR2 SVGAGI (reference sequence). The CDR3 here is CASSPTDTQYF. CDR3 nucleotide sequence: TGTGCCAGCAGTCCCACAGATACGCAGTATTTT.

This clonotype was seen at least ten times. This chain joins TRBV5-5 and TRBJ2-7; 8 bases are shared with TRBD1. The CDR3 has 15 amino acids. V dropped 3 bases and J dropped 3; count of bases not matched to a gene: 8. Germline V CDR1 and CDR2: SGHKS, YYEKEE (reference sequence). The CDR3 reads CASSSRQGFFYEQYF. The CDR3 region has the DNA TGTGCCAGCAGCTCTAGACAGGGGTTTTTCTACGAGCAGTACTTC.

The CDR3 nucleotides read TGCAGTGCTGTTAGCGGGAGCACAGATACGCAGTATTTT. This gives the protein CSAVSGSTDTQYF. The chain employs TRBV20-1 and TRBJ2-3, with 7 bases lining up with TRBD2. The CDR3 length is 13 residues. Germline values: CDR1 DFQATT, CDR2 SNEGSKA (reference sequence). Losses at the gene ends were 5 bases for V and 0 bases for J; bases not matched to a gene: 2.

For this clonotype: This may be a read error: a much more frequent sequence differs by one nucleotide. V is TRBV6-5 and J is TRBJ2-1, with D uncertain. V was trimmed by 5 bases and J by 0 bases, leaving 11 bases between them. The CDR3 spans 15 residues. The V gene's germline CDR1 is MNHEY and CDR2 SVGAGI. The CDR3 region has the DNA TGTGCCAGCAGTCCTTTCCGCCGCTCCTACAATGAGCAGTTCTTC. It yields the protein CASSPFRRSYNEQFF.

The CDR3 nucleotides read TGTGCCAGTAGTGATTCTGACGGCCCAACTAATGAAAAACTGTTTTTT. Encoded protein: CASSDSDGPTNEKLFF. The chain carries TRBV19 and TRBJ1-4, with unresolved D. This CDR3 region has 16 residues. Per germline, CDR1 LNHDA and CDR2 SQIVND (reference sequence). V was clipped by 5 bases and J by 0 bases, with 13 bases between them.

In this sample, this clonotype turned up many times. This sequence joins TRBV27 and TRBJ2-3; D is possibly TRBD1 (6 bases). The germline gives CDR1 MNHEY, CDR2 SMNVEV (reference sequence). CDR3 length: 16 amino acids. Trimming removed 3 bases from V and 0 bases from J, with 13 bases in between. In nucleotides, the CDR3 is TGTGCCAGCAGTTTGGGGACACAGGTCAGCACAGATACGCAGTATTTT. This sequence encodes CASSLGTQVSTDTQYF.

V is TRBV20-1 and J is TRBJ2-7; 11 nucleotides line up with TRBD2. V shed 3 bases, J shed 1 base, and the junction held 11 bases outside the gene matches. Germline assignment: CDR1 DFQATT and CDR2 SNEGSKA (reference sequence). The CDR3 runs to 17 residues. CDR3 sequence reads: CSARTPGLAGNSYEQYF. CDR3 nucleotide sequence: TGCAGTGCTAGGACGCCAGGACTAGCGGGCAATTCCTACGAGCAGTACTTC.

This chain joins TRBV19 and TRBJ2-3; D perhaps matches TRBD1 (5 bases). The CDR3 covers 15 residues. Germline V lookup: CDR1 LNHDA, CDR2 SQIVND (reference sequence). Deletions cut 6 bases from V and 1 base from J, with 14 bases between. The CDR3 spells CASRGHRSGTDTQYF. Written as DNA, the CDR3 is TGTGCCAGTAGGGGGCACAGGTCGGGCACAGATACGCAGTATTTT.

The J gene is TRBJ2-7, the V gene TRBV5-5; D call uncertain. The CDR3 contains 11 residues. In germline, CDR1 is SGHKS, CDR2 YYEKEE (reference sequence). Trimming pared 4 bases from V and 1 base from J, leaving 3 bases between. CDR3 amino acids: CASSRSYEQYF. The CDR3 coding sequence is TGTGCCAGCAGCCGGTCCTACGAGCAGTACTTC.

The chain employs TRBV6-5 and TRBJ2-1, with TRBD2 matching 8 bases. CDR3 size: 13 residues. Germline assignment: CDR1 MNHEY and CDR2 SVGAGI. The V and J ends lost 6 bases and 7 bases, in that order; junction bases with no gene match: 5. The CDR3 DNA sequence: TGTGCCAGCAGCGGACTAGCCCCTAATGAGCAGTTCTTC. Its translation: CASSGLAPNEQFF.

V and J are TRBV29-1 and TRBJ2-1; no firm D call. V lost 7 bases to trimming and J lost 12 bases, with 25 bases between them. The CDR3 length is 14 residues. CDR1 is SQVTM, CDR2 ANQGSEA, per germline. The CDR3 region is CSARSEPRPDWQFF. The CDR3 nucleotides read TGCAGCGCCCGTAGTGAACCACGGCCAGATTGGCAGTTCTTC.

This clonotype was detected many times. The chain couples TRBV11-2 to TRBJ1-1; D not resolved. There are 13 residues in the CDR3. Between the trimmed V and J ends, which lost 5 bases and 4 bases, there was a span of 11 bases. CDR1 is SGHAT and CDR2 is FQNNGV in the germline V gene. The CDR3 DNA sequence: TGTGCCAGCAGCAAAATCGCCGTCACTGAAGCTTTCTTT. Protein sequence: CASSKIAVTEAFF.

Details on this clonotype: Mismatch with germline at one junction end may stem from a read error. The rearrangement uses TRBV7-8 and TRBJ2-2; a weak D match, TRBD2 (7 bases). Germline CDR1 reads SGHVS; CDR2 reads FQNEAQ. The CDR3 totals 15 residues. The CDR3 reads CASSLRERDTGGLFF. CDR3 DNA: TGTGCCAGCAGCTTACGGGAGCGGGACACCGGGGGGCTGTTCTTT. The full variable domain, completed using reference TRBV7-8 and TRBJ2-2, is GAGVSQSPRYKVAKRGQDVALRCDPISGHVSLFWYQQALGQGPEFLTYFQNEAQLDKSGLPSDRFFAERPEGSVSTLKIQRTQQEDSAVYLCASSLRERDTGGLFFGEGSRLTVL.

This chain links TRBV15 with TRBJ2-3, with 9 bases lining up with TRBD2. The germline V gene encodes CDR1 LNHNV and CDR2 YYDKDF (reference sequence). The CDR3 sequence is 15 residues long. Trimming removed 2 bases from V and 5 bases from J; junction bases left unmatched: 5. The CDR3 sequence is CATSRKREVRDTQYF. The DNA of the CDR3 is TGTGCCACCAGCAGAAAGCGGGAGGTTCGAGATACGCAGTATTTT.

The table lists this clonotype with a few counts. J is TRBJ1-2 and V is TRBV6-1, with D uncertain. Germline-derived CDR1 and CDR2 are MNHNS and SASEGT. This CDR3 spans 10 amino acids. V was cut by 5 bases and J by 7 bases, with 5 bases left in between. Here the CDR3 DNA reads TGTGCCAGCAGTAGTGGTGGCTACACCTTC. Translated: CASSSGGYTF.

This clonotype was seen a few times. The DNA for the CDR3 is TGTGCCATCAGGAGCGGGAGTGGCACCGGGGAGCTGTTTTTT. This sequence encodes CAIRSGSGTGELFF. V and J are TRBV10-3 and TRBJ2-2; TRBD2 aligns across 8 bases. Trimming removed 6 bases from V and 4 bases from J; junction bases left unmatched: 4. Per germline, CDR1 ENHRY and CDR2 SYGVKD. The CDR3 contains 14 residues.

The rearrangement joins TRBV6-1 to TRBJ1-2, with TRBD1 matching 10 bases. From germline, CDR1 is MNHNS and CDR2 SASEGT. The CDR3 is made up of 16 amino acids. Trimming at V came to 6 bases and at J to 3 bases, leaving 10 bases not matched to a gene. CDR3 coding DNA: TGTGCCAGCAGCTTGACCGGGACAGGGGCCCACTATGGCTACACCTTC. It encodes CASSLTGTGAHYGYTF.

The V gene is TRBV24-1, the J gene TRBJ2-1; 14 bases map to TRBD2. The germline V gene encodes CDR1 KGHDR and CDR2 SFDVKD. This CDR3 has 16 residues. V lost 3 bases, J lost 6 bases, and 3 bases stayed unmatched. The CDR3 DNA sequence: TGTGCCACCAGTGATACCGGACTAGCGGGAGGCAATGAGCAGTTCTTC. Protein: CATSDTGLAGGNEQFF.

The chain links TRBV30 to TRBJ2-7; TRBD2 might be the D (6 bases). V was shortened by 4 bases and J by 6 bases, with 10 bases between the two germline ends. The CDR3 runs 11 residues. Germline CDR1 GTSNPN, CDR2 SVGIG (reference sequence). The CDR3 DNA sequence: TGTGCCTGGAAGCACGGGAGCGAGCAGTACTTC. Its protein is CAWKHGSEQYF.

The V and J genes are TRBV20-1 and TRBJ1-5, with 9 bases that match TRBD1. The CDR3 is 13 residues long. The junction had 4 bases not matched to a gene; V was cut back by 3 bases and J by 7 bases. Germline V lookup: CDR1 DFQATT, CDR2 SNEGSKA (reference sequence). The CDR3 region is CSASSQGAQPQHF. CDR3 DNA: TGCAGTGCTAGTTCACAGGGGGCGCAGCCCCAGCATTTT.

The V call is TRBV7-9, the J call TRBJ2-7; D is perhaps TRBD2 (5 bases). Trimming cost V 5 bases and J 3 bases, with 20 bases left between them. The CDR3 runs to 16 residues. Germline assignment: CDR1 SEHNR and CDR2 FQNEAQ (reference sequence). This chain's CDR3 is CASSERVGLDYYEQYF. The DNA of the CDR3 is TGTGCCAGCAGCGAGAGGGTGGGTCTAGACTACTACGAGCAGTACTTC.

The rearrangement uses TRBV29-1 and TRBJ2-3; 7 nucleotides line up with TRBD1. V shed 7 bases and J 3 bases; nucleotides not matched to a gene: 7. The CDR3 totals 13 residues. In germline, CDR1 is SQVTM, CDR2 ANQGSEA. CDR3 loop: CSAPTGYTDTQYF. The CDR3 DNA reads as TGCAGCGCGCCGACAGGGTATACAGATACGCAGTATTTT.

V is TRBV19 and J is TRBJ2-2; TRBD1 matches 8 bases. Germline CDR1 LNHDA, CDR2 SQIVND (reference sequence). The CDR3 runs 16 residues. V was pared by 3 bases and J by 4 bases, with 7 bases of the junction left unmatched. The CDR3 DNA reads TGTGCCAGTAGTATCGGCGGACAGGGTTTCACCGGGGAGCTGTTTTTT. Translating gives CASSIGGQGFTGELFF.

A note on this clonotype: An end of the junction does not agree with germline; a read error may underlie this. The rearrangement joins TRBV9 to TRBJ2-2, with 7 bases lining up with TRBD1. Germline CDR1 SGDLS, CDR2 YYNGEE. This CDR3 is 14 amino acids long. The CDR3: CASSVDDRVGELLF. In nucleotides, the CDR3 is TGTGCCAGCAGCGTAGATGACAGGGTCGGGGAGTTGCTTTTT.

This chain joins TRBV5-1 and TRBJ1-2; TRBD1 aligns across 7 bases. There are 15 residues in the CDR3. The germline gives CDR1 SGHRS, CDR2 YFSETQ. V was pared by 6 bases and J by 2 bases, with 10 bases of the junction left unmatched. CDR3 residues: CASTQDGTDNYGYTF. The CDR3, as DNA: TGCGCCAGCACTCAAGACGGGACAGACAACTATGGCTACACCTTC.

This CDR3 is CASSWAKDSAGYEQYF. The CDR3 region has the DNA TGTGCCAGCAGCTGGGCCAAGGATAGCGCCGGGTACGAGCAGTACTTC. This chain joins TRBV7-6 and TRBJ2-7, with D tentatively TRBD2 (5 bases). The CDR3 spans 16 residues. The germline CDR1 and CDR2 sequences are SGHVS and FNYEAQ. Trimming shortened V by 4 bases and J by 4 bases, and 20 bases separated the two germline ends.

V gene TRBV7-3 combines with J gene TRBJ2-2, with a tentative D call TRBD2 (6 bases). Germline-derived CDR1 and CDR2 are SGHTA and FQGTGA. The CDR3 sequence is 15 residues long. Trimming stripped 3 bases from V and 0 bases from J, with 8 bases between. CDR3 sequence reads: CASSFGTPNTGELFF. CDR3 in DNA: TGTGCCAGCAGCTTCGGGACTCCGAACACCGGGGAGCTGTTTTTT.

The V and J genes are TRBV20-1 and TRBJ1-5, with 9 bases identical to TRBD1. The CDR3 has 14 amino acids. Trimming at V came to 1 base and at J to 7 bases, leaving 5 bases not matched to a gene. Germline V CDR1 and CDR2: DFQATT, SNEGSKA (reference sequence). The CDR3 DNA reads as TGCAGTGCTAGAGGAGGGACAGGGAAACAGCCCCAGCATTTT. Residues: CSARGGTGKQPQHF.

Comments on this clonotype: A junction boundary mismatches the germline segment, possibly from a read error. V is TRBV7-2 and J is TRBJ1-6, with 7 bases fitting TRBD1. This CDR3 region has 15 residues. CDR1 and CDR2 (germline): SGHTA, FQGNSA. The CDR3 coding sequence is TGTGCCGGCAGCTTACTGACAGGGTATAATTCACCCCTCCACTTT. It encodes CAGSLLTGYNSPLHF.

The chain has TRBV7-9 and TRBJ2-7, with 11 bases identical to TRBD2. Germline loops: CDR1 SEHNR, CDR2 FQNEAQ (reference sequence). V lost 5 bases, J lost 2 bases, and 8 bases stayed unmatched. The CDR3 is 16 residues long. The CDR3 nucleotides read TGTGCCAGCAGCCTTACCGGGACTAGCGGCGCCTACGAGCAGTACTTC. This encodes CASSLTGTSGAYEQYF.

This clonotype was seen more than once but under ten times. This chain connects TRBV29-1 to TRBJ1-2; TRBD1 might be the D (5 bases). Trimming cost V 7 bases and J 7 bases, with 19 bases left between them. The CDR3 is 13 residues long. Germline assignment: CDR1 SQVTM and CDR2 ANQGSEA. CDR3 sequence (DNA): TGCAGCGCGAGCGGGACTTTTATAGCTGGCTACACCTTC. Protein: CSASGTFIAGYTF.

This clonotype appeared many times. A much larger clone sits a single nucleotide away, making a read error possible. The chain employs TRBV20-1 and TRBJ2-3, with TRBD2 matching over 14 bases. V lost 7 bases to trimming and J lost 8 bases; unmatched junction nucleotides: 14. In germline, CDR1 is DFQATT, CDR2 SNEGSKA (reference sequence). This CDR3 region has 16 residues. The CDR3 nucleotides are TGCAGTGTCGCGAGACTAGCGGGAGGGTCTGAGGTTACGCAGTATTTT. Protein product: CSVARLAGGSEVTQYF.